The 10 T cell receptor beta chains below come from one sample, sequenced in a study of T cells in tuberculosis. TCRdb's table, derived via immunoSEQ multiplex PCR, lists solely in-frame clones and lacks some. Of about 25,000 clones detected, around 95% appear once; the ten largest clones hold approximately 8.8%. The sequencing input was PBMCs. All receptors come from a donor under 30 with latent tuberculosis or without tuberculosis infection.

The chain recombines TRBV2 with TRBJ2-1; D is perhaps TRBD2 (7 bases). This CDR3 is 15 amino acids long. V gave up 6 bases and J gave up 3 bases, with 15 bases separating them. Germline values: CDR1 SNHLY, CDR2 FYNNEI. CDR3 nucleotide sequence: TGTGCCAGCAGCCAAAAGGGGGGGAGCTACAATGAGCAGTTCTTC. It encodes CASSQKGGSYNEQFF.

The V gene is TRBV30, the J gene TRBJ2-3; TRBD2 is a possible D gene (6 bases). This CDR3 region has 15 residues. Trimming stripped 1 base from V and 2 bases from J, with 13 bases between. CDR1 and CDR2 from the germline V gene are GTSNPN and SVGIG (reference sequence). Here the CDR3 reads CAWSGRDAYTDTQYF. CDR3 sequence (DNA): TGTGCCTGGAGTGGGCGGGACGCATACACAGATACGCAGTATTTT.

The rearrangement links TRBV18 to TRBJ2-7, with TRBD1 matching 10 bases. This CDR3 region has 17 residues. Per germline, CDR1 KGHSH and CDR2 LQKENI. The junction had 13 bases not matched to a gene; V was cut back by 6 bases and J by 2 bases. CDR3 amino acids: CASSPGQGSPGAYEQYF. CDR3 coding DNA: TGTGCCAGCTCTCCGGGACAGGGGAGCCCGGGAGCCTACGAGCAGTACTTC.

This rearrangement joins TRBV5-1 to TRBJ1-3; 8 bases are shared with TRBD1. The CDR3 extends over 18 amino acids. Germline CDR1 SGHRS, CDR2 YFSETQ. Germline trimming cut 0 bases from V and 1 base from J; bases unmatched to any gene: 9. The CDR3 DNA reads as TGCGCCAGCAGCTTGGGACAGGGGCTGTTGTTTTCTGGAAACACCATATATTTT. Protein: CASSLGQGLLFSGNTIYF. Together with reference TRBV5-1 and TRBJ1-3, the CDR3 gives the full variable domain: KAGVTQTPRYLIKTRGQQVTLSCSPISGHRSVSWYQQTPGQGLQFLFEYFSETQRNKGNFPGRFSGRQFSNSRSEMNVSTLELGDSALYLCASSLGQGLLFSGNTIYFGEGSWLTVV.

The rearrangement uses TRBV5-6 and TRBJ2-7, with TRBD2 as a possible D gene (7 bases). Germline loops: CDR1 SGHDT, CDR2 YYEEEE. The CDR3 contains 14 residues. Trimming stripped 3 bases from V and 6 bases from J, with 16 bases between. In DNA, the CDR3 is TGTGCCAGCAGCTCGGTGGGGGGGCCGGGCGAGCAGTACTTC. This translates into CASSSVGGPGEQYF.

This chain joins TRBV23-1 and TRBJ2-7, with TRBD1 matching over 8 bases. TRBV23-1 is identified as an open reading frame with a role that is uncertain. With V trimmed by 0 bases and J by 5 bases, 9 bases remained unmatched. This CDR3 region has 16 residues. The CDR3 DNA reads TGCGCCAGCAGTCAATCGAGGGCAGGGGGCATGGACGAGCAGTACTTC. Its translation: CASSQSRAGGMDEQYF.

The rearrangement links TRBV6-1 to TRBJ2-7, with D uncertain. With 0 bases removed from V and 3 bases from J, the gap between germline ends came to 9 bases. This CDR3 has 14 amino acids. Germline assignment: CDR1 MNHNS and CDR2 SASEGT. The DNA of the CDR3 is TGTGCCAGCAGTGAAGCGGCTACCGACTACGAGCAGTACGTC. Translation: CASSEAATDYEQYV.

The J gene is TRBJ2-3, the V gene TRBV5-1, with a possible D match to TRBD1 (6 bases). The CDR3 has 15 residues. V lost 0 bases and J 0 bases, leaving 8 bases between the germline ends. Germline V gives CDR1 SGHRS, CDR2 YFSETQ. CDR3 nucleotide sequence: TGCGCCAGCAGCTTGGCAGGGGTTAGCACAGATACGCAGTATTTT. Protein product: CASSLAGVSTDTQYF.

This sequence joins TRBV4-2 and TRBJ1-3; 10 nucleotides match TRBD1. Germline V gene data show CDR1 as LGHNA and CDR2 as YNFKEQ. Germline trimming cut 1 base from V and 4 bases from J; bases unmatched to any gene: 4. The CDR3 totals 16 residues. CDR3 amino acids: CASSQAPGQGGNTIYF. CDR3 coding DNA: TGTGCCAGCAGCCAAGCTCCGGGACAGGGGGGAAACACCATATATTTT.

This clone was seen just once. This rearrangement joins TRBV5-1 to TRBJ2-7, with 8 bases that match TRBD1. The CDR3 spans 15 residues. J gave up 4 bases and V 0 bases, and 6 bases lay outside the gene matches. In germline, CDR1 is SGHRS, CDR2 YFSETQ. For the CDR3, the DNA is TGCGCCAGCAGCTTGGGGTCAGGGGGCTTATACGAGCAGTACTTC. Translation: CASSLGSGGLYEQYF.